This T cell receptor (beta chain) is from a study of blood T cell repertoires in COVID-19. The germline gives CDR1 SGHRS, CDR2 YFSETQ. Between the trimmed V and J ends, which lost 4 bases and 2 bases, there was a span of 12 bases. This CDR3 spans 14 amino acids. Data came from immunoSEQ multiplex PCR; TCRdb stores just in-frame clones and leaves some out. The table lists 65,000 to 90,000 clones, approximately 80% of them singletons, with about 6% in the top ten. This TCR came from an older woman with acute or convalescent COVID-19. The sequencing sample was made of peripheral blood. This chain links TRBV5-1 with TRBJ2-5, with a weak D call TRBD2 (5 bases). CDR3 in amino acids: CASSLRGFQETQYF. In nucleotides, the CDR3 is TGCGCCAGCAGCCTCCGGGGTTTTCAAGAGACCCAGTACTTC.